A selection of T cell receptor beta chains follows, all from one sample in a study of blood T cell repertoires in COVID-19. Libraries were prepared by immunoSEQ multiplex PCR; TCRdb keeps only in-frame clonotypes and omits some of them. The table includes 380,000 or so clones, roughly 90% detected once. Input material: PBMCs or T cells enriched from blood (not recorded which). The receptor set was obtained from a woman aged 25 to 39 with acute COVID-19. CDR3s include the opening cysteine and the closing phenylalanine or tryptophan. Fields, in order: clone size, D gene, V gene, J gene, CDR3 length, CDR3 DNA, CDR3 protein. D genes are given only for firm matches. Only some rows state a clone size, as once, few, many or a class for expanded clones.

>.|TRBD1|TRBV5-1|TRBJ1-6|15
TGCGCCAGCAGCTTGGCGGGACAGACAAATTCACCCCTCCACTTT
CASSLAGQTNSPLHF
>.|.|TRBV12-3/TRBV12-4|TRBJ1-1|12
TGTGCCAGCAGAGCAGGGTTCACTGAAGCTTTCTTT
CASRAGFTEAFF
>.|.|TRBV7-6|TRBJ2-3|17
TGTGCCAGCAGCTTAGCGCTGACGGGACTTAGCACAGATACGCAGTATTTT
CASSLALTGLSTDTQYF
>.|TRBD2|TRBV7-9|TRBJ2-1|17
TGTGCCAGCAGCTTAGTAGGTCGGGGGGTATCCTACAATGAGCAGTTCTTC
CASSLVGRGVSYNEQFF
>.|.|TRBV3-1/TRBV3-2|TRBJ1-6|15
TGTGCCAGCAGCCAAGACAGGACCTATAATTCACCCCTCCACTTT
CASSQDRTYNSPLHF
>.|.|TRBV5-5|TRBJ1-1|15
TGTGCCAGCAGCTTGGTCGGGGTTATGGGTTCTGAAGCTTTCTTT
CASSLVGVMGSEAFF
>.|TRBD2|TRBV5-1|TRBJ2-1|14
TGCGCCAGCAGCAACCTAGCGGGGGACGGGTTTCCGTTCTTC
CASSNLAGDGFPFF
>.|.|TRBV12-5|TRBJ1-1|12
TGTGCTAGTGTAAGGGAGGGCACTGAAGCTTTCTTT
CASVREGTEAFF
>.|TRBD1|TRBV4-1|TRBJ1-4|16
TGCGCCAGCAGCCAAGCGGGCCCAGGGGGCGTTGAAAAACTGTTTTTT
CASSQAGPGGVEKLFF
>.|TRBD1|TRBV7-9|TRBJ1-4|16
TGTGCCAGCAGCTTCCGACAGGGGAAGGCTAATGAAAAACTGTTTTTT
CASSFRQGKANEKLFF
>.|.|TRBV7-2|TRBJ1-1|13
TGTGCCAGCAGCTTATCAGGTTTGACTGAAGCTTTCTTT
CASSLSGLTEAFF
>.|.|TRBV2|TRBJ1-3|16
TGTGCCAGCCTCCGGCGAGGGGGTCTCTCTGGAAACACCATATATTTT
CASLRRGGLSGNTIYF
>.|.|TRBV30|TRBJ1-1|11
TGTGCCCGACACGATGGGTCCGAAGCTTTCTTT
CARHDGSEAFF
>.|TRBD2|TRBV27|TRBJ2-1|12
TGTGCCAGCGCGATGGGGGGGGTTGAGCAGTTCTTC
CASAMGGVEQFF
>once|.|TRBV24-1|TRBJ2-2|16
TGTGCCACCAGTGAGCCCGGGACACCCAGGGCCGGGGAGCTGTTTTTT
CATSEPGTPRAGELFF
>.|TRBD2|TRBV10-3|TRBJ2-1|17
TGTGCCATCAGTGAGTCTCTCGGACTAGCGGGGGGAAATGAGCAGTTCTTC
CAISESLGLAGGNEQFF
>.|TRBD1|TRBV5-1|TRBJ1-3|17
TGCGCCAGCAGCTTGGCCTCCGGGACAGGGGTTGGAAACACCATATATTTT
CASSLASGTGVGNTIYF
>.|.|TRBV6-6|TRBJ2-7|20
TGTGCCAGCAGTCCCGGAGGATTAGTCAGTCGCTATCTGAGCTCCTACGAGCAGTACTTC
CASSPGGLVSRYLSSYEQYF
>.|.|TRBV9|TRBJ2-7|15
TGTGCCAGCAGCCCCCGAGGGGGGGATACCTACGAGCAGTACTTC
CASSPRGGDTYEQYF
>.|TRBD1|TRBV5-6|TRBJ2-4|15
TGTGCCAGCAGCGGAAAGACAGGGGGCGCGGACATTCAGTACTTC
CASSGKTGGADIQYF
>.|TRBD2|TRBV18|TRBJ2-5|17
TGTGCCAGCTCACCCAGACTAGCGGGGGGTCTGCAAGAGACCCAGTACTTC
CASSPRLAGGLQETQYF
>.|.|TRBV29-1|TRBJ1-2|11
TGCAGCGTTGTGACAGGAGATGGCTACACCTTC
CSVVTGDGYTF
>.|TRBD1|TRBV7-9|TRBJ1-1|15
TGTGCCAGCAGCTTAGCGACAGGGGGCGGCACTGAAGCTTTCTTT
CASSLATGGGTEAFF
>.|.|TRBV9|TRBJ1-6|14
TGTGCCAGCGGGAGGAGGTCTTATAATTCACCCCTCCACTTT
CASGRRSYNSPLHF
>.|TRBD2|TRBV9|TRBJ2-3|16
TGTGCCAGCAGCGTAGAAGGCGGGGGGGCCACAGATACGCAGTATTTT
CASSVEGGGATDTQYF
>.|TRBD1|TRBV7-3|TRBJ2-5|13
TGTGCCAGCAGCCGACAGGGTCGAGAGACCCAGTACTTC
CASSRQGRETQYF
>.|TRBD1|TRBV28|TRBJ2-7|15
TGTGCCAGCAGTTCCCCCGGGACAGGGGCCCACGAGCAGTACTTC
CASSSPGTGAHEQYF
>.|TRBD2|TRBV18|TRBJ2-3|16
TGTGCCAGCTCACCAGGGCTAGCGGGGGCCACAGATACGCAGTATTTT
CASSPGLAGATDTQYF
>.|TRBD1|TRBV30|TRBJ1-4|15
TGTGCCTGGAGTGTCCGCCGGGACAGGGGGCAAAAACTGTTTTTT
CAWSVRRDRGQKLFF
>.|.|TRBV20-1|TRBJ2-2|16
TGCAGTGCTAGTGGTCCGCGGGGTACGAACACCGGGGAGCTGTTTTTT
CSASGPRGTNTGELFF
>few|.|TRBV18|TRBJ1-1|15
TGTGCCAGCTCTCAAATTCTTACAGGGTTGACTGAAGCTTTCTTT
CASSQILTGLTEAFF
>.|.|TRBV9|TRBJ1-1|13
TGTGCCAGCAGCTTTAGACAGAACACTGAAGCTTTCTTT
CASSFRQNTEAFF
>.|.|TRBV20-1|TRBJ2-7|11
TGCAGTGCGGAGAGTTATTACGAGCAGTACTTC
CSAESYYEQYF
>few|TRBD1|TRBV6-5|TRBJ2-7|14
TGTGCCAGCAGTACCCGTGGGACAGGGTACGAGCAGTACTTC
CASSTRGTGYEQYF
>.|.|TRBV5-1|TRBJ2-1|12
TGCGCCAGCAGCTTGGGACAGAATGAGCAGTTCTTC
CASSLGQNEQFF
>once|TRBD1|TRBV18|TRBJ1-2|14
TGTGCCAGCTCTCCCACAGGGGGCTCCTATGGCTACACCTTC
CASSPTGGSYGYTF
>.|TRBD1|TRBV7-9|TRBJ1-2|14
TGTGCCAGCAGCCCTCCGGGACAGGGTATCGGCTACACCTTC
CASSPPGQGIGYTF
>once|TRBD1|TRBV9|TRBJ1-1|12
TGTGCCAGCAGCGACTTCAGGGGGGAAGCTTTCTTT
CASSDFRGEAFF
>.|.|TRBV6-5|TRBJ2-6|15
TGTGCCAGCACCCGAGCCTTATCTGGGGCCAACGTCCTGACTTTC
CASTRALSGANVLTF
>.|.|TRBV6-1|TRBJ2-6|13
TGTGCCAGCAGTGAACAGGGCCCCAACGTCCTGACTTTC
CASSEQGPNVLTF
>.|TRBD1|TRBV2|TRBJ2-3|15
TGTGCCAGCAGCACCGACAGGGTAGGGACGGATACGCAGTATTTT
CASSTDRVGTDTQYF
>.|TRBD1|TRBV5-1|TRBJ1-2|17
TGCGCCAGCAGCTCCCCTTCATCAGGGGGCGCTTTGCAGGGCTACACCTTC
CASSSPSSGGALQGYTF
>.|.|TRBV2|TRBJ2-7|14
TGTGCCAGCAGTGCAGGGTACCAATCCTACGAGCAGTACTTC
CASSAGYQSYEQYF
>.|.|TRBV15|TRBJ1-5|19
TGTGCCACCAGCAGAGATGAAAGGTTAAGGGGCTATAGCAATCAGCCCCAGCATTTT
CATSRDERLRGYSNQPQHF
>.|.|TRBV21-1|TRBJ1-2|16
TGTGCCAGGACCCCCCCCCTACAGGCTCCCGACTATGGCTACACCTTC
CARTPPLQAPDYGYTF
>.|.|TRBV5-1|TRBJ2-1|15
TGCGCCAGCAGCCAATTACAGGGATTGAACAATGAGCAGTTCTTC
CASSQLQGLNNEQFF
>once|TRBD1|TRBV2|TRBJ1-2|17
TGTGCCAGCAGTGAAGCCCCCGGGACAGGGGTTTTTTATGGCTACACCTTC
CASSEAPGTGVFYGYTF
>.|TRBD1|TRBV5-1|TRBJ1-1|14
TGCGCCAGCAGCTTGGTAGGGGGCTACACTGAAGCTTTCTTT
CASSLVGGYTEAFF
>few|TRBD1|TRBV9|TRBJ1-2|14
TGTGCCAGCAGCGTAGCGGGACAGGGGTCTGGCTACACCTTC
CASSVAGQGSGYTF
>once|.|TRBV4-1|TRBJ1-1|15
TGCGCCAGCAGCCAAGGTCGAGGGCTAGGGACTGAAGCTTTCTTT
CASSQGRGLGTEAFF
>.|TRBD1|TRBV7-3|TRBJ2-2|19
TGTGCCAGCAGCTTAAACCCCGCCAACCAAGGGGGCAACACCGGGGAGCTGTTTTTT
CASSLNPANQGGNTGELFF
>.|TRBD1|TRBV3-1/TRBV3-2|TRBJ2-3|13
TGTGCCAGCAGCGATCGGGACAGGGGTGCGCAGTATTTT
CASSDRDRGAQYF
>.|TRBD2|TRBV5-5|TRBJ2-1|16
TGTGCCAGCAGCCAGGAGCGGGGGGGTTTCCCCAATGAGCAGTTCTTC
CASSQERGGFPNEQFF